The T cell receptor (beta chain) under discussion was sequenced for a study of blood T cell repertoires in COVID-19. In the authors' workflow: How many nucleated cells were present was estimated from reference gene primer amplification. Libraries were prepared by immunoSEQ multiplex PCR; TCRdb keeps only in-frame clonotypes and omits some of them. The DNA gave D and trimming, while V, J and clone size come from that table. This table holds hundreds of thousands of clones, 88% found once. Per the germline V gene, CDR1 is MNHEY and CDR2 is SVGEGT. Trimming left V 2 bases short and J 0 bases short, with 11 bases between. This CDR3 is 16 amino acids long. Recruits, aged about 18 to 100 years, lived in 20 to 30 US areas. Participants reported their clinical history, and cohort assignment relied on those reports. Either two negative PCRs, clearance, or symptom resolution qualified Cohort 3 donors as recovered.

This chain uses TRBV6-2 or TRBV6-3 with TRBJ2-1, with D maybe TRBD2 (5 bases). This TCR was sampled from a woman aged 45-59 years who had recovered from COVID-19. The specimen sequenced was PBMCs or T cells enriched from blood (not recorded which). The CDR3 loop reads CASSYRGYSSYNEQFF. The CDR3, as DNA: TGTGCCAGCAGTTACCGGGGATACAGCTCCTACAATGAGCAGTTCTTC.